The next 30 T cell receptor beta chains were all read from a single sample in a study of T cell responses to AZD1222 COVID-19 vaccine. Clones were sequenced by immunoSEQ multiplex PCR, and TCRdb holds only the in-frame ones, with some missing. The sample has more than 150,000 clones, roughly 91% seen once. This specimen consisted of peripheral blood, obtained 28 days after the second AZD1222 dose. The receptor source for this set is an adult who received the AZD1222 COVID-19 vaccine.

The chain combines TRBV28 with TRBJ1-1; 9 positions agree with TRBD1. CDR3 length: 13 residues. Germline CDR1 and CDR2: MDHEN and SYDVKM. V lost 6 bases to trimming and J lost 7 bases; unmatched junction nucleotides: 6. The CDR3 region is CASSGTGRIEAFF. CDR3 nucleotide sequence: TGTGCCAGCAGCGGGACAGGGCGAATTGAAGCTTTCTTT.

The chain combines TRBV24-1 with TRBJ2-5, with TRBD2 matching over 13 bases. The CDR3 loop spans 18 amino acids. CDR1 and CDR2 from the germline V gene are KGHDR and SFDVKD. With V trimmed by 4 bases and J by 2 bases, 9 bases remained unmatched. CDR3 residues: CATSEPTSGRAWQETQYF. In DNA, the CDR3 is TGTGCCACCAGTGAGCCAACTAGCGGGAGGGCCTGGCAAGAGACCCAGTACTTC.

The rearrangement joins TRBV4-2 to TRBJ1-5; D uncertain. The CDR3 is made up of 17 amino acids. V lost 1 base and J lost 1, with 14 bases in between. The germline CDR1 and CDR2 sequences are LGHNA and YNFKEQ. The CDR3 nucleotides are TGTGCCAGCAGCCAAGGCGGACTCCTGTGGAGCAATCAGCCCCAGCATTTT. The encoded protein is CASSQGGLLWSNQPQHF.

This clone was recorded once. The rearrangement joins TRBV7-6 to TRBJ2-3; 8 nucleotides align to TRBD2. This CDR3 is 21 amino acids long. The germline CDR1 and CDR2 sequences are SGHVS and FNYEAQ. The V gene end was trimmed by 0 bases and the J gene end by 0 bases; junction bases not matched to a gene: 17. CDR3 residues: CASSLAGRLLAGGASTDTQYF. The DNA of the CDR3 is TGTGCCAGCAGCTTAGCGGGAAGGCTTCTGGCGGGGGGCGCTAGCACAGATACGCAGTATTTT.

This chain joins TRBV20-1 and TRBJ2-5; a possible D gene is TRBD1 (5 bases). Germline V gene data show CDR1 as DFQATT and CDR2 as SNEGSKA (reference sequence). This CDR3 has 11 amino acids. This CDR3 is CSAGFQETQYF. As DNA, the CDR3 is TGCAGCGCAGGGTTCCAAGAGACCCAGTACTTC.

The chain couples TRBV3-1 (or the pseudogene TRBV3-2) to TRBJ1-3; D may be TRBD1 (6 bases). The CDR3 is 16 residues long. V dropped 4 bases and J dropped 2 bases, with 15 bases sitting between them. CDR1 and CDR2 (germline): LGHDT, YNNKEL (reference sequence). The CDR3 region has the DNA TGTGCCAGCAGCCCCCAGGGGTTCTCCGCTGGAAACACCATATATTTT. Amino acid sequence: CASSPQGFSAGNTIYF.

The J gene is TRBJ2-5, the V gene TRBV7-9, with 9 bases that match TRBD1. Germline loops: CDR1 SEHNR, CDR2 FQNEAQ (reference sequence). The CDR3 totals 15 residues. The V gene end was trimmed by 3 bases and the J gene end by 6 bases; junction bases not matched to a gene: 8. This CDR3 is CASSFPETGGKTQYF. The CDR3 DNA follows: TGTGCCAGCAGCTTCCCGGAGACAGGGGGGAAGACCCAGTACTTC.

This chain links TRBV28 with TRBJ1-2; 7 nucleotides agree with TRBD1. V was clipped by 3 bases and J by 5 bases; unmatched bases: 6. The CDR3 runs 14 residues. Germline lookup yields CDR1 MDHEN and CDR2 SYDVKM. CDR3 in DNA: TGTGCCAGCAGTTTGACAGGGATGACGTATGGCTACACCTTC. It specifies CASSLTGMTYGYTF.

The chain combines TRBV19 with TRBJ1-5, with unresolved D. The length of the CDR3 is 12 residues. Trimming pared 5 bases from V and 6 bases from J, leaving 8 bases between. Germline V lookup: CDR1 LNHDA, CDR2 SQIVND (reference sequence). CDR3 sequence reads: CASSSRGQPQHF. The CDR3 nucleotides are TGTGCCAGTAGTTCCCGCGGTCAGCCCCAGCATTTT.

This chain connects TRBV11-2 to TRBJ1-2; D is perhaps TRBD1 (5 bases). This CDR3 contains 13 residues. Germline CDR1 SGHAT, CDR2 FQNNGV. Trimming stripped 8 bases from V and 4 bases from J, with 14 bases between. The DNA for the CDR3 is TGTGCCAGCGCGCCGGGGCACCTCTATGGCTACACCTTC. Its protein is CASAPGHLYGYTF.

The DNA for the CDR3 is TGTGCCAGCAGCCAGAGACAGGGAAGTAATTCACCCCTCCACTTT. Protein sequence: CASSQRQGSNSPLHF. This chain uses TRBV7-2 with TRBJ1-6; 7 positions agree with TRBD1. Losses at the gene ends were 5 bases for V and 6 bases for J; bases not matched to a gene: 7. CDR3 length equals 15 residues. Germline V lookup: CDR1 SGHTA, CDR2 FQGNSA.

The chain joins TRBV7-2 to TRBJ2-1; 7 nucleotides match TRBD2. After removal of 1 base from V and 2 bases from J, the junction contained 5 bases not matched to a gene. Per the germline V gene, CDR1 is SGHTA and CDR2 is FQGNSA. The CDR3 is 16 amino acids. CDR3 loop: CASSLVGGSTYNEQFF. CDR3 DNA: TGTGCCAGCAGCTTAGTAGGCGGGAGCACCTACAATGAGCAGTTCTTC.

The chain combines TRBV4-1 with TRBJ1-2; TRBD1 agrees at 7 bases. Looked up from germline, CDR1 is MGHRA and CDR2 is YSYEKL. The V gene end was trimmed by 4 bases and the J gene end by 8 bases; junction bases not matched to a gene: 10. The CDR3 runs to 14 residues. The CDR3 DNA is TGCGCCAGCAGCCTGCCGGGACAGTTGCGCGGCTACACCTTC. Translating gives CASSLPGQLRGYTF.

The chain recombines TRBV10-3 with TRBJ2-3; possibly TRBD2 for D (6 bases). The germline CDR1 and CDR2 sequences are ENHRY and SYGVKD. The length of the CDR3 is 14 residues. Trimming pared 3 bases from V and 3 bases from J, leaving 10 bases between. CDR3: CAISDRGLTDTQYF. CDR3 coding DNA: TGTGCCATCAGTGACCGGGGGTTGACAGATACGCAGTATTTT.

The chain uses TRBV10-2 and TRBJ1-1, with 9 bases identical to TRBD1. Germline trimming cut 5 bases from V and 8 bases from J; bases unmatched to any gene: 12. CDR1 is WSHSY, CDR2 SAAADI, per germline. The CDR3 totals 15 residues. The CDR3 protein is CASSNPGQGRREAFF. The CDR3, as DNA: TGCGCCAGCAGTAATCCGGGACAGGGTCGACGGGAAGCTTTCTTT.

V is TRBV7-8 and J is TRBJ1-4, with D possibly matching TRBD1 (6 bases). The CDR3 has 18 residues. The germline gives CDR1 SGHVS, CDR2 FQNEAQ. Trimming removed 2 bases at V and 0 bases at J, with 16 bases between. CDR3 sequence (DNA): TGTGCCAGCAGCTTAAAGGGGGTACAGCTAGCAACTAATGAAAAACTGTTTTTT. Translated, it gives CASSLKGVQLATNEKLFF.

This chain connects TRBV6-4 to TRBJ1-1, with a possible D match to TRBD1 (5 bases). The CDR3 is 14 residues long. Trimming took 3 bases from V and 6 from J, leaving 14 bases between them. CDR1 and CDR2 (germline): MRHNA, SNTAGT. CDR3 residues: CASSDSQGSAEAFF. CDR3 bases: TGTGCCAGCAGTGATTCCCAGGGTAGTGCTGAAGCTTTCTTT.

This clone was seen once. CDR3 region: CASSLRGQDYGYTF. The CDR3 region has the DNA TGTGCCAGCAGCCTACGGGGACAGGACTATGGCTACACCTTC. J is TRBJ1-2 and V is TRBV7-9; 8 positions match TRBD1. Trimming at V came to 5 bases and at J to 3 bases, leaving 5 bases not matched to a gene. The CDR3 runs 14 residues. From germline, CDR1 is SEHNR and CDR2 FQNEAQ (reference sequence).

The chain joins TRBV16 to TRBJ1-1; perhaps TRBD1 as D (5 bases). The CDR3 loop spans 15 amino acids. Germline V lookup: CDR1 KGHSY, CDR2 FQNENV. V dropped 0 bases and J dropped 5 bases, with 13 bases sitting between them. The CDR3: CASSQSPGKGTEAFF. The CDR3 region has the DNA TGTGCCAGCAGCCAATCTCCCGGGAAGGGGACTGAAGCTTTCTTT. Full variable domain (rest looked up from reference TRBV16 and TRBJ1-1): GEEVAQTPKHLVRGEGQKAKLYCAPIKGHSYVFWYQQVLKNEFKFLISFQNENVFDETGMPKERFSAKCLPNSPCSLEIQATKLEDSAVYFCASSQSPGKGTEAFFGQGTRLTVV.

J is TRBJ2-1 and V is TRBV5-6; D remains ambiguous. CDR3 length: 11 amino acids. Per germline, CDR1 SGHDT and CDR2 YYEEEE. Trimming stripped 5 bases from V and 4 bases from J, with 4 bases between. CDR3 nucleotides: TGTGCCAGCAGGAGGTACAATGAGCAGTTCTTC. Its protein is CASRRYNEQFF.

This CDR3 is CASSLARDEGFTDTQYF. CDR3 nucleotides: TGTGCCAGCAGCTTAGCGCGGGACGAAGGATTCACAGATACGCAGTATTTT. The chain is built from TRBV7-8 and TRBJ2-3; tentatively, D is TRBD2 (6 bases). With 0 bases removed from V and 2 bases from J, the gap between germline ends came to 15 bases. In germline, CDR1 is SGHVS, CDR2 FQNEAQ. This CDR3 is 17 amino acids long.

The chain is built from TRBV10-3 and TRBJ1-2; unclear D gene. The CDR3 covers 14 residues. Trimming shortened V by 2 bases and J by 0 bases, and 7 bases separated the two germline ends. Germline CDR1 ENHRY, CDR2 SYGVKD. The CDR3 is CAISEGSSNYGYTF. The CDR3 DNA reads TGTGCCATCAGTGAGGGCAGCTCTAACTATGGCTACACCTTC.

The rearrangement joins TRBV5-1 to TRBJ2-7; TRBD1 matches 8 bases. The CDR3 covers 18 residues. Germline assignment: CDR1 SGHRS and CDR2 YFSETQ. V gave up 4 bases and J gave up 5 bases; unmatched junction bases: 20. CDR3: CASSADGQGSSQYDEQYF. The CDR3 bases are TGCGCCAGCAGCGCTGACGGACAGGGATCATCCCAATATGACGAGCAGTACTTC.

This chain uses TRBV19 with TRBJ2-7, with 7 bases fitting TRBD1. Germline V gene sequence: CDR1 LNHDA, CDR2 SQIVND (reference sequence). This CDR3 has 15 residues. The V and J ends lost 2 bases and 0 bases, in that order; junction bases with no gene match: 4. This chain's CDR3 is CASSIKTGSSYEQYF. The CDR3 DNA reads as TGTGCCAGTAGTATAAAGACAGGGAGCTCCTACGAGCAGTACTTC.

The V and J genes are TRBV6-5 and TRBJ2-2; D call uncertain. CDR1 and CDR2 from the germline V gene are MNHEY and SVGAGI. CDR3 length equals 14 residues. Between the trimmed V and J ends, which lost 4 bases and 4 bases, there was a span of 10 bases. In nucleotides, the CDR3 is TGTGCCAGCAGTTCCTCAGGCCCCACCGGGGAGCTGTTTTTT. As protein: CASSSSGPTGELFF.

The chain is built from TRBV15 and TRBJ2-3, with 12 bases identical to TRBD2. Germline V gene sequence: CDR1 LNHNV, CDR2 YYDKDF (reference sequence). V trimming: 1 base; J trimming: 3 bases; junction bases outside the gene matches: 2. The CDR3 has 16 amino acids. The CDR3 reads CATSRVTSGSTDTQYF. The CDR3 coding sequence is TGTGCCACCAGCAGAGTGACTAGCGGGAGTACAGATACGCAGTATTTT.

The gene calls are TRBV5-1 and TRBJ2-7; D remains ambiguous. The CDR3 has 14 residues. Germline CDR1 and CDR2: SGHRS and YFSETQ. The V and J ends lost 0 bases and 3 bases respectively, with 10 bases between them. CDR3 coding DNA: TGCGCCAGCAGCTTGGAGAACGGCGGCTACGAGCAGTACTTC. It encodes CASSLENGGYEQYF.

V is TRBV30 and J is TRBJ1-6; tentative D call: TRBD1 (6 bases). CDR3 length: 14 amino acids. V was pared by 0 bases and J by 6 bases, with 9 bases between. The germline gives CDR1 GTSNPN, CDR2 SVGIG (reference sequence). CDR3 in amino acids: CAWSVQGPNSPLHF. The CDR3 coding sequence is TGTGCCTGGAGTGTACAGGGACCTAATTCACCCCTCCACTTT.

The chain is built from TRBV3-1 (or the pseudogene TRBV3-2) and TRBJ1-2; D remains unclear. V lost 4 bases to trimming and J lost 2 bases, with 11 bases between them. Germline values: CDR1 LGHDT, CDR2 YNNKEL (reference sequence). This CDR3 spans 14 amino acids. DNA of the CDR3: TGTGCCAGCAGCCGGTCTGGGCCAAACTATGGCTACACCTTC. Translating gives CASSRSGPNYGYTF.

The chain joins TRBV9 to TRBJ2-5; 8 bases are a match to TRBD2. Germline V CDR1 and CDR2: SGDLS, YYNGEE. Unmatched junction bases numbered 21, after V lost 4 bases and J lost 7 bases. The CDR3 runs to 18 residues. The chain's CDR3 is CASSSPQSGGHIEGTQYF. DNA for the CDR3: TGTGCCAGCAGCTCCCCCCAGTCGGGGGGGCACATTGAGGGGACCCAGTACTTC. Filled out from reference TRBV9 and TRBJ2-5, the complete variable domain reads DSGVTQTPKHLITATGQRVTLRCSPRSGDLSVYWYQQSLDQGLQFLIQYYNGEERAKGNILERFSAQQFPDLHSELNLSSLELGDSALYFCASSSPQSGGHIEGTQYFGPGTRLLVL.